The clone carrying this T cell receptor (beta chain) was seen only a few times. The sample is drawn from a study of PD-L1 blockade in urothelial cancer. Into every PCR, synthetic TCR analog templates were spiked. The protocol was immunoSEQ multiplex PCR, while the TCRdb copy is restricted to in-frame clones and leaves out a portion. The data show 20,000 to 30,000 clones, approximately 84% seen once. J gave up 5 bases and V 4 bases, and 5 bases lay outside the gene matches. This CDR3 is 17 amino acids long. The germline V gene has CDR1 SGHNT and CDR2 YYREEE (reference sequence). This TCR derives from a man in his 70s with urothelial cancer. The chain joins TRBV5-4 to TRBJ2-2; 16 positions agree with TRBD2. Sequenced material: PBMCs, taken around atezolizumab (anti-PD-L1) treatment. The CDR3 protein is CASSKGLAGGRTGELFF. The DNA of the CDR3 is TGTGCCAGCAGCAAGGGACTAGCGGGAGGGAGGACCGGGGAGCTGTTTTTT. The full variable domain, its missing parts supplied by reference TRBV5-4 and TRBJ2-2, is ETGVTQSPTHLIKTRGQQVTLRCSSQSGHNTVSWYQQALGQGPQFIFQYYREEENGRGNFPPRFSGLQFPNYSSELNVNALELDDSALYLCASSKGLAGGRTGELFFGEGSRLTVL.